This T cell receptor (beta chain) was sequenced for a study of CD8 T cells in Susac syndrome. CD8+ and CD4+ T cells circulating in blood were sequenced for TCR beta. Through negative isolation, CD4+ and CD8+ T cells were obtained, while TEMRA cells were enriched using FACS. RNA in amounts of about 0.5 to 1 ug was reverse transcribed with random hexamers. With immunoSEQ multiplex PCR, TCR beta CDR3 was amplified across 54 Vbeta and 13 Jbeta. MiXCR was run by TCRdb on the immunoSEQ multiplex PCR reads, yielding one entry per CDR3 protein. The sample lists 130,000 or so distinct CDR3 sequences, approximately 96% occurring once. The study's findings and limits: The authors acknowledged that their TCR sequencing and HLA analysis involved a relatively small number of individuals.

The CDR3 totals 15 residues. Germline V gene data show CDR1 as DFQATT and CDR2 as SNEGSKA (reference sequence). V was pared by 5 bases and J by 0 bases, with 14 bases between. As to this clonotype: As yet, its antigen is unknown.

The sequence came from a human donor with multiple sclerosis. The chain carries TRBV20-1 and TRBJ1-5; D perhaps matches TRBD1 (6 bases). Sequenced: CD4+ T cells from PBMCs. The CDR3 coding sequence is TGCAGTGCTCTGAGGGACATGAATAGCAATCAGCCCCAGCATTTT. This gives the protein CSALRDMNSNQPQHF.